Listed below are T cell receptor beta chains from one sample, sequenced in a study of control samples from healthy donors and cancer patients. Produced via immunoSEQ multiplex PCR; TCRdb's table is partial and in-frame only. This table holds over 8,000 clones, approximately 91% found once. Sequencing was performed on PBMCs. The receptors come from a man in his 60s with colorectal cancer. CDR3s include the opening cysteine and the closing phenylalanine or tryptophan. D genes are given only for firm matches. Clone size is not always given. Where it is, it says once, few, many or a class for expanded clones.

CDR3aa: CASSGTSLGYNEQFF; CDR3nt: TGTGCCAGCAGCGGGACTAGTCTGGGATACAATGAGCAGTTCTTC; abundance: .; j_gene: TRBJ2-1; d_gene: TRBD2; v_gene: TRBV9
CDR3aa: CASSLGGTRTDTQYF; CDR3nt: TGTGCCAGCAGCTTGGGAGGGACTAGAACAGATACGCAGTATTTT; abundance: .; j_gene: TRBJ2-3; d_gene: TRBD2; v_gene: TRBV11-3
CDR3aa: CASSVGTGGDEQYF; CDR3nt: TGTGCCAGCAGCGTCGGGACAGGTGGCGACGAGCAGTACTTC; abundance: .; j_gene: TRBJ2-7; d_gene: TRBD1; v_gene: TRBV7-8
CDR3aa: CASSSPRDRGLHEQFF; CDR3nt: TGCGCCAGCAGCTCACCGCGGGACAGGGGGCTCCATGAGCAGTTCTTC; abundance: .; j_gene: TRBJ2-1; d_gene: TRBD1; v_gene: TRBV5-1
CDR3aa: CASSAWTVGDYGYTF; CDR3nt: TGTGCCAGCAGCGCCTGGACAGTCGGGGACTATGGCTACACCTTC; abundance: .; j_gene: TRBJ1-2; d_gene: .; v_gene: TRBV5-4
CDR3aa: CASTTGASGNTIYF; CDR3nt: TGTGCCAGCACCACAGGTGCAAGTGGAAACACCATATATTTT; abundance: .; j_gene: TRBJ1-3; d_gene: .; v_gene: TRBV16
CDR3aa: CASSLGAAGGQETQYF; CDR3nt: TGCGCCAGCAGCTTGGGAGCTGCGGGGGGGCAAGAGACCCAGTACTTC; abundance: .; j_gene: TRBJ2-5; d_gene: TRBD2; v_gene: TRBV5-1
CDR3aa: CASSPKQGAVYSPLHF; CDR3nt: TGTGCCAGCAGCCCGAAACAGGGGGCGGTTTATTCACCCCTCCACTTT; abundance: once; j_gene: TRBJ1-6; d_gene: .; v_gene: TRBV21-1
CDR3aa: CASSTLGQVHIQYF; CDR3nt: TGTGCCAGCAGTACCTTGGGCCAGGTTCACATTCAGTACTTC; abundance: .; j_gene: TRBJ2-4; d_gene: .; v_gene: TRBV27
CDR3aa: CASSPGQGYEQYF; CDR3nt: TGTGCCAGCAGCCCCGGACAGGGCTACGAGCAGTACTTC; abundance: .; j_gene: TRBJ2-7; d_gene: TRBD1; v_gene: TRBV13
CDR3aa: CSVDEGAGTEAFF; CDR3nt: TGCAGCGTGGACGAGGGGGCGGGCACTGAAGCTTTCTTT; abundance: .; j_gene: TRBJ1-1; d_gene: TRBD1; v_gene: TRBV29-1
CDR3aa: CAISEEGGGEEENSPLHF; CDR3nt: TGTGCCATCAGTGAAGAGGGGGGGGGTGAAGAGGAAAATTCACCCCTCCACTTT; abundance: .; j_gene: TRBJ1-6; d_gene: .; v_gene: TRBV10-3
CDR3aa: CASSIWGGRDEQYF; CDR3nt: TGTGCCAGTAGTATTTGGGGGGGGAGAGACGAGCAGTACTTC; abundance: .; j_gene: TRBJ2-7; d_gene: TRBD2; v_gene: TRBV19
CDR3aa: CAISVSGDRSYTF; CDR3nt: TGTGCCATCAGTGTGAGCGGGGATCGTAGCTACACCTTC; abundance: .; j_gene: TRBJ1-2; d_gene: .; v_gene: TRBV10-3
CDR3aa: CASSWRAGNEQFF; CDR3nt: TGTGCCAGCAGCTGGAGAGCAGGTAATGAGCAGTTCTTC; abundance: .; j_gene: TRBJ2-1; d_gene: .; v_gene: TRBV7-9
CDR3aa: CASSEGINRAKVEQFF; CDR3nt: TGTGCCAGCAGTGAAGGGATAAACAGGGCGAAGGTTGAGCAGTTCTTC; abundance: .; j_gene: TRBJ2-1; d_gene: .; v_gene: TRBV6-4
CDR3aa: CAIRLTVNTEAFF; CDR3nt: TGTGCCATCAGACTGACTGTGAACACTGAAGCTTTCTTT; abundance: .; j_gene: TRBJ1-1; d_gene: .; v_gene: TRBV10-3
CDR3aa: CAISEGGTGGLYTDTQYF; CDR3nt: TGTGCCATCAGTGAGGGTGGGACAGGCGGATTATACACAGATACGCAGTATTTT; abundance: .; j_gene: TRBJ2-3; d_gene: TRBD1; v_gene: TRBV10-3
CDR3aa: CASSRTSTDTQYF; CDR3nt: TGTGCCAGCAGCCGGACGTCTACAGATACGCAGTATTTT; abundance: .; j_gene: TRBJ2-3; d_gene: .; v_gene: TRBV7-7
CDR3aa: CASSMRGPPTGELFF; CDR3nt: TGTGCCAGTAGTATGAGGGGCCCTCCCACCGGGGAGCTGTTTTTT; abundance: .; j_gene: TRBJ2-2; d_gene: .; v_gene: TRBV19
CDR3aa: CASSLDGARGYTF; CDR3nt: TGTGCCAGCAGTTTAGATGGGGCGCGCGGCTACACCTTC; abundance: .; j_gene: TRBJ1-2; d_gene: .; v_gene: TRBV28
CDR3aa: CASSSPAETEAFF; CDR3nt: TGTGCCAGCAGTTCTCCCGCGGAGACTGAAGCTTTCTTT; abundance: once; j_gene: TRBJ1-1; d_gene: .; v_gene: TRBV7-2
CDR3aa: CASSRSDTFTDTQYF; CDR3nt: TGCGCCAGCAGCCGATCGGACACCTTCACAGATACGCAGTATTTT; abundance: .; j_gene: TRBJ2-3; d_gene: .; v_gene: TRBV5-1
CDR3aa: CASSLRQVGNQPQHF; CDR3nt: TGTGCCAGCAGTTTACGCCAGGTTGGCAATCAGCCCCAGCATTTT; abundance: .; j_gene: TRBJ1-5; d_gene: .; v_gene: TRBV28
CDR3aa: CASSRQGPSEDTQYF; CDR3nt: TGCGCCAGCAGCCGACAGGGGCCTTCCGAAGATACGCAGTATTTT; abundance: .; j_gene: TRBJ2-3; d_gene: TRBD1; v_gene: TRBV5-1
CDR3aa: CASRQMGTGWNTEAFF; CDR3nt: TGTGCCAGCAGGCAAATGGGGACAGGGTGGAACACTGAAGCTTTCTTT; abundance: .; j_gene: TRBJ1-1; d_gene: TRBD1; v_gene: TRBV11-1
CDR3aa: CASTLAWRGSDYGYTF; CDR3nt: TGCGCCAGCACTCTGGCCTGGCGGGGATCCGACTATGGCTACACCTTC; abundance: .; j_gene: TRBJ1-2; d_gene: .; v_gene: TRBV5-1
CDR3aa: CASSQDYREVNEQFF; CDR3nt: TGCGCCAGCAGCCAAGACTACCGGGAAGTCAATGAGCAGTTCTTC; abundance: .; j_gene: TRBJ2-1; d_gene: .; v_gene: TRBV4-3
CDR3aa: CASSILAGGEAPLHF; CDR3nt: TGTGCCAGTAGTATCCTAGCAGGGGGCGAGGCACCCCTCCACTTT; abundance: .; j_gene: TRBJ1-6; d_gene: TRBD1; v_gene: TRBV19
CDR3aa: CASSGATGETYYGYTF; CDR3nt: TGTGCCAGCAGTGGAGCAACAGGGGAGACATACTATGGCTACACCTTC; abundance: once; j_gene: TRBJ1-2; d_gene: TRBD1; v_gene: TRBV6-4
CDR3aa: CATSRYHPSMNTEAFF; CDR3nt: TGTGCCACCAGCAGGTATCACCCCTCTATGAACACTGAAGCTTTCTTT; abundance: .; j_gene: TRBJ1-1; d_gene: .; v_gene: TRBV15
CDR3aa: CASSFTGTGVPYGYTF; CDR3nt: TGTGCCAGCAGCTTTACCGGGACAGGCGTTCCCTATGGCTACACCTTC; abundance: .; j_gene: TRBJ1-2; d_gene: TRBD1; v_gene: TRBV5-5
CDR3aa: CASSEMGQGNTEAFF; CDR3nt: TGTGCCAGCAGTGAAATGGGTCAGGGGAACACTGAAGCTTTCTTT; abundance: .; j_gene: TRBJ1-1; d_gene: .; v_gene: TRBV2
CDR3aa: CASSQDHEQETQYF; CDR3nt: TGTGCCAGCAGCCAAGATCATGAGCAAGAGACCCAGTACTTC; abundance: .; j_gene: TRBJ2-5; d_gene: .; v_gene: TRBV4-2
CDR3aa: CASSQDWLTVYGHTF; CDR3nt: TGTGCCAGCAGCCAAGATTGGTTAACCGTCTATGGCCACACCTTC; abundance: .; j_gene: TRBJ1-2; d_gene: .; v_gene: TRBV4-2
CDR3aa: CSVRSGGAYNEQFF; CDR3nt: TGCAGCGTACGGAGCGGGGGGGCGTACAATGAGCAGTTCTTC; abundance: .; j_gene: TRBJ2-1; d_gene: TRBD2; v_gene: TRBV29-1
CDR3aa: CAWRRGRLSSGANVLTF; CDR3nt: TGTGCCTGGAGACGGGGCAGGTTAAGCTCTGGGGCCAACGTCCTGACTTTC; abundance: .; j_gene: TRBJ2-6; d_gene: .; v_gene: TRBV30
CDR3aa: CASSLIQGFYTEAFF; CDR3nt: TGTGCCAGCAGTTTGATACAGGGCTTTTACACTGAAGCTTTCTTT; abundance: .; j_gene: TRBJ1-1; d_gene: .; v_gene: TRBV5-5
CDR3aa: CASSDRDRGAFF; CDR3nt: TGTGCCAGTAGCGACCGGGACAGGGGAGCTTTCTTT; abundance: .; j_gene: TRBJ1-1; d_gene: TRBD1; v_gene: TRBV19
CDR3aa: CAWNRGPAEAFF; CDR3nt: TGTGCCTGGAACCGAGGGCCGGCTGAAGCTTTCTTT; abundance: .; j_gene: TRBJ1-1; d_gene: .; v_gene: TRBV30
CDR3aa: CASSPTRASSYEQYF; CDR3nt: TGTGCCAGCAGCCCCACTAGGGCCAGCTCCTACGAGCAGTACTTC; abundance: once; j_gene: TRBJ2-7; d_gene: .; v_gene: TRBV6-5
CDR3aa: CASRQSGFSYEQYF; CDR3nt: TGTGCCAGCAGACAATCAGGGTTCTCCTACGAGCAGTACTTC; abundance: few; j_gene: TRBJ2-7; d_gene: .; v_gene: TRBV28
CDR3aa: CAWSVGGTNEKLFF; CDR3nt: TGTGCCTGGAGTGTAGGCGGGACTAATGAAAAACTGTTTTTT; abundance: .; j_gene: TRBJ1-4; d_gene: .; v_gene: TRBV30
CDR3aa: CASSLSLLNTGELFF; CDR3nt: TGTGCCAGCAGTTTATCGTTATTGAACACCGGGGAGCTGTTTTTT; abundance: .; j_gene: TRBJ2-2; d_gene: .; v_gene: TRBV27
CDR3aa: CASSLVETEAFF; CDR3nt: TGTGCCAGCAGTTTAGTGGAGACTGAAGCTTTCTTT; abundance: .; j_gene: TRBJ1-1; d_gene: .; v_gene: TRBV12-3/TRBV12-4
CDR3aa: CASSIFGGQGPPQPQHF; CDR3nt: TGTGCCAGTAGTATCTTCGGTGGACAGGGTCCCCCTCAGCCCCAGCATTTT; abundance: .; j_gene: TRBJ1-5; d_gene: TRBD1; v_gene: TRBV19
CDR3aa: CASSQYGAYEKLFF; CDR3nt: TGTGCCAGCAGCCAGTACGGGGCGTATGAAAAACTGTTTTTT; abundance: .; j_gene: TRBJ1-4; d_gene: .; v_gene: TRBV3-1/TRBV3-2
CDR3aa: CASRVTGSGYEQYF; CDR3nt: TGTGCCAGCAGAGTGACAGGGAGTGGCTACGAGCAGTACTTC; abundance: .; j_gene: TRBJ2-7; d_gene: TRBD1; v_gene: TRBV6-5
CDR3aa: CASSRTSGGHTDTQYF; CDR3nt: TGTGCCAGCAGTCGGACTAGCGGGGGGCACACAGATACGCAGTATTTT; abundance: .; j_gene: TRBJ2-3; d_gene: TRBD2; v_gene: TRBV11-2
CDR3aa: CASSVGLGVAGELFF; CDR3nt: TGTGCCAGCAGTGTCGGACTGGGGGTCGCCGGGGAGCTGTTTTTT; abundance: .; j_gene: TRBJ2-2; d_gene: .; v_gene: TRBV25-1
CDR3aa: CASSPPGGDGAYNEQFF; CDR3nt: TGTGCCAGCAGCCCCCCGGGTGGGGATGGGGCCTACAATGAGCAGTTCTTC; abundance: once; j_gene: TRBJ2-1; d_gene: .; v_gene: TRBV9
CDR3aa: CASSVAPGWVNEQYF; CDR3nt: TGTGCCAGCAGCGTAGCTCCAGGGTGGGTAAACGAGCAGTACTTC; abundance: .; j_gene: TRBJ2-7; d_gene: .; v_gene: TRBV9
CDR3aa: CASSQDRGQSYNEQFF; CDR3nt: TGTGCCAGCAGCCAAGATCGGGGACAGAGCTACAATGAGCAGTTCTTC; abundance: .; j_gene: TRBJ2-1; d_gene: TRBD1; v_gene: TRBV3-1/TRBV3-2
CDR3aa: CASSENTDPRPQHF; CDR3nt: TGTGCCAGCAGCGAAAACACGGACCCGCGGCCCCAGCATTTT; abundance: once; j_gene: TRBJ1-5; d_gene: .; v_gene: TRBV2
CDR3aa: CASSLDQGGGELFF; CDR3nt: TGCGCCAGCAGCTTGGATCAGGGCGGCGGGGAGCTGTTTTTT; abundance: .; j_gene: TRBJ2-2; d_gene: .; v_gene: TRBV5-1
CDR3aa: CASSQDRGHNYGYTF; CDR3nt: TGTGCCAGCAGCCAAGACAGGGGGCATAACTATGGCTACACCTTC; abundance: .; j_gene: TRBJ1-2; d_gene: TRBD1; v_gene: TRBV7-9
CDR3aa: CASSMGPYGYTF; CDR3nt: TGTGCCAGCAGTATGGGACCCTATGGCTACACCTTC; abundance: .; j_gene: TRBJ1-2; d_gene: .; v_gene: TRBV28
CDR3aa: CASSPTSGETDTQYF; CDR3nt: TGTGCCAGCTCACCCACTAGCGGGGAAACAGATACGCAGTATTTT; abundance: .; j_gene: TRBJ2-3; d_gene: TRBD2; v_gene: TRBV18
CDR3aa: CASSYSIASWQPQHF; CDR3nt: TGTGCCAGCAGTTACTCGATCGCGTCGTGGCAGCCCCAGCATTTT; abundance: .; j_gene: TRBJ1-5; d_gene: .; v_gene: TRBV6-5
CDR3aa: CASSPGQGDQPQHF; CDR3nt: TGCGCCAGCAGCCCGGGACAGGGAGATCAGCCCCAGCATTTT; abundance: .; j_gene: TRBJ1-5; d_gene: TRBD1; v_gene: TRBV5-1